This is a list of T cell receptor beta chains from one sample in a study of shared clonotypes between healthy human individuals. Measured with immunoSEQ multiplex PCR; TCRdb has only the in-frame clones, and not every one. This sample has some 500,000 clones, with approximately 95% found just once. Sequencing was carried out using naive CD4+ T cells sorted from blood. These receptor sequences come from a woman in her twenties or thirties in good health. Each CDR3 is given with its conserved first and last residue. A D gene is named only where the DNA matches it firmly. Some rows mark clone size as missing; the rest say once, few, many or name a class of expanded clone.

clone_size: .
cdr3_length: 13
d_call: .
v_call: TRBV19
j_call: TRBJ2-1
cdr3_aa: CASSIEGAGEQFF
cdr3_nt: TGTGCCAGTAGTATAGAAGGGGCGGGTGAGCAGTTCTTC

clone_size: .
cdr3_length: 18
d_call: .
v_call: TRBV11-2
j_call: TRBJ2-7
cdr3_aa: CASSLSHQGSFSTYEQYF
cdr3_nt: TGTGCCAGCAGCTTATCCCACCAGGGGTCGTTCAGTACCTACGAGCAGTACTTC

clone_size: .
cdr3_length: 13
d_call: .
v_call: TRBV2
j_call: TRBJ1-2
cdr3_aa: CASSEGVLYGYTF
cdr3_nt: TGTGCCAGCAGTGAGGGGGTTCTCTATGGCTACACCTTC

clone_size: .
cdr3_length: 14
d_call: .
v_call: TRBV5-1
j_call: TRBJ2-7
cdr3_aa: CASSLTGSSYEQYF
cdr3_nt: TGCGCCAGCAGCTTGACAGGGAGCTCCTACGAGCAGTACTTC

clone_size: .
cdr3_length: 17
d_call: .
v_call: TRBV30
j_call: TRBJ2-6
cdr3_aa: CAWSFGGGSAGANVLTF
cdr3_nt: TGTGCCTGGAGTTTCGGTGGGGGTAGCGCCGGGGCCAACGTCCTGACTTTC

clone_size: .
cdr3_length: 13
d_call: .
v_call: TRBV29-1
j_call: TRBJ2-1
cdr3_aa: CSVKGGPYNEQFF
cdr3_nt: TGCAGCGTTAAGGGCGGGCCCTACAATGAGCAGTTCTTC

clone_size: .
cdr3_length: 12
d_call: TRBD2
v_call: TRBV5-1
j_call: TRBJ2-7
cdr3_aa: CASRGLGHEQYF
cdr3_nt: TGCGCCAGCCGGGGACTAGGGCACGAGCAGTACTTC

clone_size: .
cdr3_length: 15
d_call: .
v_call: TRBV28
j_call: TRBJ2-7
cdr3_aa: CASSLQGPTSYEQYF
cdr3_nt: TGTGCCAGCAGTTTACAGGGTCCCACCTCCTACGAGCAGTACTTC

clone_size: .
cdr3_length: 16
d_call: TRBD2
v_call: TRBV11-1
j_call: TRBJ2-2
cdr3_aa: CASSLVLAGEVGELFF
cdr3_nt: TGTGCCAGCAGCTTAGTGCTAGCGGGAGAGGTCGGGGAGCTGTTTTTT

clone_size: .
cdr3_length: 17
d_call: .
v_call: TRBV5-1
j_call: TRBJ2-7
cdr3_aa: CASSRLAPGSVAYEQYF
cdr3_nt: TGCGCCAGCAGCCGCCTCGCTCCGGGCAGCGTCGCCTACGAGCAGTACTTC

clone_size: once
cdr3_length: 14
d_call: .
v_call: TRBV5-6
j_call: TRBJ1-1
cdr3_aa: CASSTLGGLSKAFF
cdr3_nt: TGTGCCAGCAGCACCTTAGGAGGGTTGAGTAAAGCTTTCTTT

clone_size: .
cdr3_length: 17
d_call: TRBD1
v_call: TRBV7-8
j_call: TRBJ2-7
cdr3_aa: CASSFRKGTGLTYEQYF
cdr3_nt: TGTGCCAGCAGCTTTCGGAAAGGGACAGGGCTAACCTACGAGCAGTACTTC

clone_size: .
cdr3_length: 12
d_call: TRBD2
v_call: TRBV28
j_call: TRBJ2-7
cdr3_aa: CASSRSGSWQYF
cdr3_nt: TGTGCCAGCAGTCGCAGCGGGAGTTGGCAGTACTTC

clone_size: .
cdr3_length: 13
d_call: .
v_call: TRBV7-9
j_call: TRBJ2-7
cdr3_aa: CASSPRSSYEQYF
cdr3_nt: TGTGCCAGCAGCCCCCGGAGCTCCTACGAGCAGTACTTC

clone_size: .
cdr3_length: 14
d_call: TRBD2
v_call: TRBV10-3
j_call: TRBJ2-7
cdr3_aa: CAISGLAGVEEQYF
cdr3_nt: TGTGCCATCAGTGGGCTAGCGGGAGTTGAAGAGCAGTACTTC

clone_size: .
cdr3_length: 16
d_call: .
v_call: TRBV28
j_call: TRBJ2-1
cdr3_aa: CASRILGRGSYNEQFF
cdr3_nt: TGTGCCAGCAGGATCCTCGGGAGAGGGTCCTACAATGAGCAGTTCTTC

clone_size: .
cdr3_length: 14
d_call: .
v_call: TRBV7-8
j_call: TRBJ1-1
cdr3_aa: CASSKGWVNTEAFF
cdr3_nt: TGTGCCAGCAGCAAAGGGTGGGTTAACACTGAAGCTTTCTTT

clone_size: .
cdr3_length: 15
d_call: TRBD1
v_call: TRBV5-6
j_call: TRBJ1-6
cdr3_aa: CASSRVGTGVSPLHF
cdr3_nt: TGTGCCAGCAGCCGCGTCGGGACAGGGGTTTCACCCCTCCACTTT

clone_size: few
cdr3_length: 14
d_call: .
v_call: TRBV5-4
j_call: TRBJ2-2
cdr3_aa: CASSHPSNTGELFF
cdr3_nt: TGTGCCAGCAGCCACCCCTCGAACACCGGGGAGCTGTTTTTT

clone_size: .
cdr3_length: 15
d_call: .
v_call: TRBV5-8
j_call: TRBJ2-2
cdr3_aa: CASSLARAATGELFF
cdr3_nt: TGTGCCAGCAGCTTGGCCCGGGCAGCCACCGGGGAGCTGTTTTTT

clone_size: .
cdr3_length: 18
d_call: .
v_call: TRBV18
j_call: TRBJ1-3
cdr3_aa: CASSSGVLTTGSGNTIYF
cdr3_nt: TGTGCCAGCTCATCAGGGGTATTAACAACAGGATCTGGAAACACCATATATTTT

clone_size: .
cdr3_length: 15
d_call: TRBD2
v_call: TRBV5-1
j_call: TRBJ2-7
cdr3_aa: CASSNRSGRFNEQYF
cdr3_nt: TGCGCCAGCAGCAACCGTAGCGGGAGGTTCAACGAGCAGTACTTC

clone_size: once
cdr3_length: 16
d_call: .
v_call: TRBV28
j_call: TRBJ1-6
cdr3_aa: CASSLLAGVGDSPLHF
cdr3_nt: TGTGCCAGCAGTTTATTGGCAGGGGTGGGGGATTCACCCCTCCACTTT

clone_size: .
cdr3_length: 14
d_call: .
v_call: TRBV15
j_call: TRBJ2-7
cdr3_aa: CATSSGDAFYEQYF
cdr3_nt: TGTGCCACCAGCAGCGGGGACGCTTTCTACGAGCAGTACTTC

clone_size: once
cdr3_length: 16
d_call: .
v_call: TRBV15
j_call: TRBJ2-6
cdr3_aa: CATSRDGLSGANVLTF
cdr3_nt: TGTGCCACCAGCAGAGATGGCCTCTCAGGGGCCAACGTCCTGACTTTC

clone_size: .
cdr3_length: 13
d_call: TRBD2
v_call: TRBV4-2
j_call: TRBJ2-7
cdr3_aa: CASSPEVAGAMYF
cdr3_nt: TGTGCCAGCAGCCCCGAGGTAGCGGGAGCTATGTACTTC

clone_size: .
cdr3_length: 12
d_call: .
v_call: TRBV5-1
j_call: TRBJ1-1
cdr3_aa: CASSLMGLEAFF
cdr3_nt: TGCGCCAGCAGCTTGATGGGTTTGGAAGCTTTCTTT

clone_size: .
cdr3_length: 11
d_call: .
v_call: TRBV7-9
j_call: TRBJ1-2
cdr3_aa: CASSKTYGYTF
cdr3_nt: TGTGCCAGCAGCAAGACCTATGGCTACACCTTC

clone_size: .
cdr3_length: 16
d_call: TRBD1
v_call: TRBV7-3
j_call: TRBJ2-1
cdr3_aa: CASSPRRGTGNNEQFF
cdr3_nt: TGTGCCAGCAGCCCCCGAAGGGGGACAGGGAACAATGAGCAGTTCTTC

clone_size: .
cdr3_length: 15
d_call: TRBD2
v_call: TRBV2
j_call: TRBJ2-3
cdr3_aa: CASSLRTSGIDTQYF
cdr3_nt: TGTGCCAGCAGTCTCCGGACTAGCGGGATAGATACGCAGTATTTT

clone_size: .
cdr3_length: 14
d_call: .
v_call: TRBV6-1
j_call: TRBJ2-2
cdr3_aa: CASSPTLNTGELFF
cdr3_nt: TGTGCCAGCAGCCCTACCCTGAACACCGGGGAGCTGTTTTTT

clone_size: .
cdr3_length: 19
d_call: TRBD1
v_call: TRBV28
j_call: TRBJ2-2
cdr3_aa: CASSNRGRLRKANTGELFF
cdr3_nt: TGTGCCAGCAGTAACAGGGGGCGCCTTCGAAAGGCGAACACCGGGGAGCTGTTTTTT

clone_size: .
cdr3_length: 16
d_call: TRBD1
v_call: TRBV6-1
j_call: TRBJ2-1
cdr3_aa: CASSEALAGGVNEQFF
cdr3_nt: TGTGCCAGCAGTGAAGCGCTGGCAGGGGGCGTGAATGAGCAGTTCTTC

clone_size: .
cdr3_length: 11
d_call: .
v_call: TRBV11-3
j_call: TRBJ2-2
cdr3_aa: CASSVSGELFF
cdr3_nt: TGTGCCAGCAGCGTATCCGGGGAGCTGTTTTTT

clone_size: once
cdr3_length: 16
d_call: .
v_call: TRBV7-9
j_call: TRBJ2-5
cdr3_aa: CASSFYVRGTQETQYF
cdr3_nt: TGTGCCAGCAGCTTTTATGTCCGCGGGACACAAGAGACCCAGTACTTC

clone_size: .
cdr3_length: 14
d_call: TRBD1
v_call: TRBV2
j_call: TRBJ2-7
cdr3_aa: CASSDGQGGYEQYF
cdr3_nt: TGTGCCAGCAGTGACGGACAGGGGGGATACGAGCAGTACTTC

clone_size: .
cdr3_length: 16
d_call: .
v_call: TRBV27
j_call: TRBJ2-5
cdr3_aa: CASSYQTGTNVLSQYF
cdr3_nt: TGTGCCAGCAGTTATCAAACCGGGACAAACGTACTGTCCCAGTACTTC

clone_size: .
cdr3_length: 16
d_call: TRBD1
v_call: TRBV6-5
j_call: TRBJ1-1
cdr3_aa: CASSYERGRGNTEAFF
cdr3_nt: TGTGCCAGCAGTTACGAGAGGGGGCGGGGGAACACTGAAGCTTTCTTT

clone_size: .
cdr3_length: 16
d_call: .
v_call: TRBV7-6
j_call: TRBJ2-7
cdr3_aa: CASSQGVSGSPPPQYF
cdr3_nt: TGTGCCAGCAGTCAAGGGGTATCAGGGTCACCCCCCCCGCAGTACTTC

clone_size: .
cdr3_length: 16
d_call: .
v_call: TRBV6-5
j_call: TRBJ2-2
cdr3_aa: CASSLDRPRNTGELFF
cdr3_nt: TGTGCCAGCAGTTTGGACAGACCAAGGAACACCGGGGAGCTGTTTTTT

clone_size: .
cdr3_length: 13
d_call: TRBD2
v_call: TRBV10-3
j_call: TRBJ2-7
cdr3_aa: CAIRGTSGDEQYF
cdr3_nt: TGTGCCATCAGAGGGACTAGCGGAGACGAGCAGTACTTC

clone_size: .
cdr3_length: 16
d_call: TRBD2
v_call: TRBV5-4
j_call: TRBJ2-7
cdr3_aa: CASSLALAGASYEQYF
cdr3_nt: TGTGCCAGCAGCTTGGCCCTAGCGGGAGCATCCTACGAGCAGTACTTC